One sample yielded the 9 T cell receptor beta chains listed below, sequenced in a study of T cell responses to AZD1222 COVID-19 vaccine. Assay used: immunoSEQ multiplex PCR; TCRdb lists only in-frame clones, some missing. The sample records over 110,000 clones, roughly nine tenths being singletons. The sequenced sample was peripheral blood, obtained 28 days after the second AZD1222 dose. Receptor source: an adult who received the AZD1222 COVID-19 vaccine.

This clone was found once. J is TRBJ1-3 and V is TRBV9; D unclear. CDR1 SGDLS and CDR2 YYNGEE come from the germline V gene. The V end was cut by 0 bases, the J end by 0 bases, with 13 bases between. The CDR3 totals 17 residues. The CDR3, as DNA: TGTGCCAGCAGCGTAGCTGCAGGTGACATCTCTGGAAACACCATATATTTT. Its protein is CASSVAAGDISGNTIYF.

The CDR3 region is CASEGFDTEAFF. The CDR3 DNA reads TGTGCCAGCGAGGGGTTCGATACTGAAGCTTTCTTT. The chain joins TRBV7-6 to TRBJ1-1; maybe TRBD1 (5 bases). Germline CDR1 reads SGHVS; CDR2 reads FNYEAQ. V lost 8 bases and J 5 bases, leaving 12 bases between the germline ends. This CDR3 has 12 amino acids.

V usage is TRBV2 and J usage is TRBJ1-5, with D uncertain. This CDR3 contains 15 residues. Per the germline V gene, CDR1 is SNHLY and CDR2 is FYNNEI. The ends were cut back, 6 bases at V and 0 bases at J, with 12 bases in the middle. The CDR3 nucleotides read TGTGCCAGCAGCCGGTCTTCCCCTAGCAATCAGCCCCAGCATTTT. It is translated as CASSRSSPSNQPQHF.

CDR3 nucleotides: TGCGCCAGCAGCTTGGCCCCACAGCTTAATGAAAAACTGTTTTTT. Its protein product is CASSLAPQLNEKLFF. The chain recombines TRBV5-1 with TRBJ1-4; no clear D. The germline gives CDR1 SGHRS, CDR2 YFSETQ. This CDR3 contains 15 residues. V shed 0 bases and J shed 4 bases, with 10 bases lying between them.

This sequence joins TRBV6-6 and TRBJ2-7; D is unresolved. V dropped 7 bases and J dropped 0 bases, with 10 bases sitting between them. Germline values: CDR1 MNHNY, CDR2 SVGAGI (reference sequence). This CDR3 has 13 residues. CDR3 sequence: CASIGLSSYEQYV. The CDR3 DNA sequence: TGTGCCAGCATCGGGTTAAGCTCCTACGAGCAGTACGTC.

This clone was seen only once. The genes are TRBV12-3 or TRBV12-4 and TRBJ1-3; D unresolved. CDR3 length equals 13 residues. Trimming pared 5 bases from V and 1 base from J, leaving 6 bases between. The CDR3 here is CASSLPSGNTIYF. CDR3 nucleotides: TGTGCCAGCAGTCTCCCATCTGGAAACACCATATATTTT.

This rearrangement joins TRBV20-1 to TRBJ2-5, with TRBD2 as a possible D gene (6 bases). The V end was cut by 3 bases, the J end by 4 bases, with 18 bases between. CDR1 and CDR2 from the germline V gene are DFQATT and SNEGSKA (reference sequence). This CDR3 has 15 residues. CDR3 protein: CSASDGSSRGETQYF. In nucleotides, the CDR3 is TGCAGTGCTAGTGATGGGTCCTCGCGGGGAGAGACCCAGTACTTC.

V is TRBV19 and J is TRBJ1-5; 9 bases are a match to TRBD1. CDR1 and CDR2 (germline): LNHDA, SQIVND (reference sequence). Trimming cost V 5 bases and J 4 bases; bases outside gene matches: 12. CDR3 length equals 17 residues. CDR3 in amino acids: CASSPPGTGTTNQPQHF. The CDR3 region has the DNA TGTGCCAGTAGTCCTCCCGGGACAGGGACAACGAATCAGCCCCAGCATTTT.

The genes are TRBV3-1 (or the pseudogene TRBV3-2) and TRBJ1-5; TRBD1 agrees at 8 bases. There are 17 residues in the CDR3. Germline V gives CDR1 LGHDT, CDR2 YNNKEL (reference sequence). The V and J ends lost 3 bases and 9 bases, in that order; junction bases with no gene match: 16. CDR3 nucleotides: TGTGCCAGCAGCCACGGGACAGGCCAAAAACCGGTGGGGCCCCAGCATTTT. It codes for CASSHGTGQKPVGPQHF.